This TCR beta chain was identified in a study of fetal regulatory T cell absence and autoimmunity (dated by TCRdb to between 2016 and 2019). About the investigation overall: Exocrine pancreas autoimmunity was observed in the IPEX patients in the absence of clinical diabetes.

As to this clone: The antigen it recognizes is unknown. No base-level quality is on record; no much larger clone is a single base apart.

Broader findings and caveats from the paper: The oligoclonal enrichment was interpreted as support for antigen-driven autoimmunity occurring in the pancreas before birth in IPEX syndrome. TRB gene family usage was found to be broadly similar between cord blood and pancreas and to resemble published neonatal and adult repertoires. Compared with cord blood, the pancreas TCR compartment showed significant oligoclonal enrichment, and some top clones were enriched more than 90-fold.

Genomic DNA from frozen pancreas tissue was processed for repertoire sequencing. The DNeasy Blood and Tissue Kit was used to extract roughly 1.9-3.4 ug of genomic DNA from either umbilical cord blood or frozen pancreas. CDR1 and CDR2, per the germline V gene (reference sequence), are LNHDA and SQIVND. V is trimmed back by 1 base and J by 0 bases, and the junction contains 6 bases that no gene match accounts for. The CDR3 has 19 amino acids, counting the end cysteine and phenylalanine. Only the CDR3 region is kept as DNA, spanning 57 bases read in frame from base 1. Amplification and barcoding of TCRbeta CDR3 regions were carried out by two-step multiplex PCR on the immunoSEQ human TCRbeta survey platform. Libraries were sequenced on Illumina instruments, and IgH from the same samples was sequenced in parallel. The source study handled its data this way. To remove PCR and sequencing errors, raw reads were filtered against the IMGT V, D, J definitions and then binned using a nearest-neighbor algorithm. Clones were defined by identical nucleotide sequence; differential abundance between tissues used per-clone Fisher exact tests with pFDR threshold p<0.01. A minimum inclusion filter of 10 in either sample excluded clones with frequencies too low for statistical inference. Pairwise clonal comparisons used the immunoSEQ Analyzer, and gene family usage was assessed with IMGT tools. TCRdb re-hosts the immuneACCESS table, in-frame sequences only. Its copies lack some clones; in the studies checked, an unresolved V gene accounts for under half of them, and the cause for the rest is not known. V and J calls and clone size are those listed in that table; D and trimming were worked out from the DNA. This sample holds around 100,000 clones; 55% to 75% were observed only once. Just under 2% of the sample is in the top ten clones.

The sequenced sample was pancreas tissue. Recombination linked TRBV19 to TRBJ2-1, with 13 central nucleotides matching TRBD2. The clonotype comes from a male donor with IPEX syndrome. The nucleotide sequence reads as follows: TGTGCCAGTAGTATAGCCCCGGGACTAGCGGGGATCTCCTACAATGAGCAGTTCTTC. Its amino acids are CASSIAPGLAGISYNEQFF.